This T cell receptor (beta chain) was sequenced for a study of blood T cell repertoires in COVID-19 (TCRdb year 2020). Study-level background: Collaborator samples came from the United States, Italy and Spain and covered acute and convalescent phases of COVID-19. Samples were obtained from the ongoing ImmuneRACE study (first 160 participants) and from 1,254 subjects provided by 6 global collaborators. Sample metadata almost always included a de-identified subject ID, COVID-19 status, age in years and sex. Deeply sampled blood TCRbeta repertoires from subjects exposed to, actively infected with, or recovered from COVID-19 were included in the dataset. The material from the prospective study consisted of cDNA or gDNA derived from T cells, B-cell-depleted T cells, or PBMCs. Where available, HLA class I and class II types were obtained from metadata supplied by the sample provider rather than from assay-based typing. The repertoires were released in a freely available public database meant as a resource for research on the immune response to SARS-CoV-2.

Whole blood was collected in K2EDTA tubes by collaborating institutions according to the institutions' own protocols. For TCRbeta analysis, collaborators shipped samples as frozen whole blood, isolated PBMCs, or DNA extracted from either of those sample types. The immunoSEQ Assay, a bias-controlled multiplex PCR, was used to amplify TCRbeta CDR3 regions from genomic DNA. In the original analysis: Nucleated cell counts per sample were estimated from amplification of reference gene primers within the assay. To quantify the absolute abundance of each unique TCRbeta CDR3 rearrangement, sequence reads were collapsed and filtered. For each sample, productive Simpson clonality was calculated as the square root of Simpson's diversity index across productive rearrangements. TCRdb carries this immuneACCESS record with in-frame sequences only. Its versions omit some clonotypes, under half of them owing to an unresolved V gene in the studies checked, with the rest unexplained. V, J and clone size reflect that table, while D and trimming were determined from the DNA. For this sample the table gives some 70,000 clones, of which more than 90% were detected only once. Clones ranked in the top ten supply around 13% of the sample.

The germline V gene (reference sequence) supplies CDR1 MNHEY and CDR2 SMNVEV. V is pruned by 2 bases and J by 6 bases, leaving 2 bases of the junction without a gene match. From its cysteine to its phenylalanine, the CDR3 spans 15 amino acids. This entry keeps only the CDR3 DNA: 45 bases, framed from base 1. What the research found in general, with its limitations: The quantity of clinical and demographic metadata differed by source and by participant and was supplied without curation.

As regards this clone: Its antigen is still unknown. Base quality data are lacking; no much larger clone is found one base away.

The sequence links TRBV27 to TRBJ2-1, and 12 junction bases match TRBD2. Material for sequencing was peripheral blood. This clonotype was obtained from a human donor with active COVID-19. The donor label of this sample is uncertain. This receptor carries the CDR3 CASSLGLAGLNEQFF. The bases read TGTGCCAGCAGTTTAGGACTAGCGGGACTCAATGAGCAGTTCTTC.